The T cell receptor (beta chain) described here comes from a study of T cell responses to AZD1222 COVID-19 vaccine. Sequencing used immunoSEQ multiplex PCR; TCRdb keeps in-frame clones, though not all of them. This repertoire shows about 140,000 clones, approximately 89% found once; its top ten account for 1.5% to 2%. V lost 0 bases to trimming and J lost 5 bases, with 11 bases between them. The CDR3 spans 15 residues. This clone was recorded a few times. This TCR was sampled from an adult who received the AZD1222 COVID-19 vaccine. Here the sequenced sample was peripheral blood, taken 28 days after the second AZD1222 dose. V gene TRBV23-1 combines with J gene TRBJ2-1, with D perhaps TRBD1 (6 bases). TRBV23-1 is known as an ORF, though its function is uncertain. The CDR3 sequence: CASSQSRHRDNEQFF. CDR3 DNA: TGCGCCAGCAGTCAATCTAGGCACAGGGACAATGAGCAGTTCTTC.